This entry lists 32 T cell receptor beta chains sequenced from one sample in a study of cytomegalovirus exposure and HLA in healthy donors. PCR amplification relied on 60 Vbeta primers (plus 13 Jbeta primers). TCRdb's copy holds only in-frame clones and misses some; the assay was immunoSEQ multiplex PCR. This table has over 110,000 clones, roughly 79% appearing once. Sequenced: PBMCs. The source of these receptors is a man between 18 and 35 years old in good health and CMV-seronegative.

The genes are TRBV5-4 and TRBJ1-1; D gene unclear. V lost 2 bases and J 1 base, leaving 6 bases between the germline ends. This CDR3 is 13 amino acids long. Per germline, CDR1 SGHNT and CDR2 YYREEE (reference sequence). The CDR3 bases are TGTGCCAGCAGCTTTCAAGCGAACACTGAAGCTTTCTTT. It translates to CASSFQANTEAFF.

The CDR3 reads CASSQDRGDYGYTF. CDR3 nucleotide sequence: TGTGCCAGCAGCCAAGATCGGGGGGACTATGGCTACACCTTC. The rearrangement uses TRBV4-2 and TRBJ1-2; D possibly corresponds to TRBD1 (5 bases). The CDR3 loop spans 14 amino acids. V was trimmed by 0 bases and J by 3 bases, leaving 8 bases between them. In germline, CDR1 is LGHNA, CDR2 YNFKEQ.

A word on this clone: This same CDR3 is encoded by further DNA sequences in the sample. The gene calls are TRBV4-3 and TRBJ2-7; 10 nucleotides align to TRBD1. This CDR3 is built from 14 residues. Germline CDR1 reads LGHNA; CDR2 reads YSLEER. V trimming: 4 bases; J trimming: 2 bases; junction bases outside the gene matches: 2. The DNA for the CDR3 is TGCGCCAGCAGCCGAGGACAGGGGGCCTACGAGCAGTACTTC. Translating gives CASSRGQGAYEQYF.

The V gene is TRBV7-6, the J gene TRBJ2-1; maybe TRBD2 (5 bases). Per the germline V gene, CDR1 is SGHVS and CDR2 is FNYEAQ. The CDR3 loop spans 14 amino acids. V lost 1 base and J lost 8, with 12 bases in between. CDR3 protein: CASSLGAGPHEQFF. DNA of the CDR3: TGTGCCAGCAGCTTAGGGGCGGGCCCCCATGAGCAGTTCTTC.

V and J are TRBV6-1 and TRBJ1-1; 9 nucleotides match TRBD1. Germline trimming cut 6 bases from V and 3 bases from J; bases unmatched to any gene: 2. The length of the CDR3 is 13 residues. CDR1 is MNHNS and CDR2 is SASEGT in the germline V gene. The CDR3 DNA sequence: TGTGCCAGCAGCGGGGACAGGGACACTGAAGCTTTCTTT. Amino acids: CASSGDRDTEAFF.

V gene TRBV7-2 combines with J gene TRBJ1-2, with 7 bases identical to TRBD1. CDR3 length: 15 residues. V shed 5 bases and J 9 bases; nucleotides not matched to a gene: 15. CDR1 is SGHTA and CDR2 is FQGNSA in the germline V gene. CDR3 in DNA: TGTGCCAGCAGCCTATCCACGGACAGGTGGAAGCGCTACACCTTC. Amino acid sequence: CASSLSTDRWKRYTF. Full variable domain (remainder filled in from reference TRBV7-2 and TRBJ1-2): GAGVSQSPSNKVTEKGKDVELRCDPISGHTALYWYRQSLGQGLEFLIYFQGNSAPDKSGLPSDRFSAERTGGSVSTLTIQRTQQEDSAVYLCASSLSTDRWKRYTFGSGTRLTVV.

The chain couples TRBV2 to TRBJ1-4; D unresolved. V was trimmed by 6 bases and J by 0 bases, leaving 8 bases between them. CDR3 size: 14 residues. CDR1 and CDR2 from the germline V gene are SNHLY and FYNNEI. Here the CDR3 DNA reads TGTGCCAGCAGCTTCACAGCAACTAATGAAAAACTGTTTTTT. It encodes CASSFTATNEKLFF. Full variable domain (remainder filled in from reference TRBV2 and TRBJ1-4): EPEVTQTPSHQVTQMGQEVILRCVPISNHLYFYWYRQILGQKVEFLVSFYNNEISEKSEIFDDQFSVERPDGSNFTLKIRSTKLEDSAMYFCASSFTATNEKLFFGSGTQLSVL.

The chain employs TRBV27 and TRBJ1-1; 8 bases are a match to TRBD1. The germline V gene has CDR1 MNHEY and CDR2 SMNVEV (reference sequence). The ends lost 6 bases at V and 4 bases at J; junction bases unmatched: 7. This CDR3 is built from 14 residues. The CDR3 region has the DNA TGTGCCAGCAGGTCACAGGGGGGACGCACTGAAGCTTTCTTT. Its translation: CASRSQGGRTEAFF.

This sequence joins TRBV4-1 and TRBJ2-3, with D maybe TRBD1 (5 bases). This CDR3 contains 15 residues. With 4 bases removed from V and 2 bases from J, the gap between germline ends came to 13 bases. Germline V lookup: CDR1 MGHRA, CDR2 YSYEKL. CDR3 amino acids: CASSRNGALTDTQYF. DNA of the CDR3: TGCGCCAGCAGCCGTAATGGGGCACTCACAGATACGCAGTATTTT.

The rearrangement links TRBV18 to TRBJ2-1, with D perhaps TRBD1 (5 bases). This CDR3 has 14 amino acids. The ends were cut back, 3 bases at V and 4 bases at J, with 10 bases in the middle. In germline, CDR1 is KGHSH, CDR2 LQKENI. CDR3 sequence reads: CASSPRQGYNEQFF. DNA for the CDR3: TGTGCCAGCTCACCCCGGCAGGGATACAATGAGCAGTTCTTC.

The chain carries TRBV9 and TRBJ1-3, with 9 bases matching TRBD1. V lost 3 bases to trimming and J lost 4 bases; unmatched junction nucleotides: 5. Germline assignment: CDR1 SGDLS and CDR2 YYNGEE. The CDR3 covers 15 residues. CDR3 region: CASSETGGRGNTIYF. As DNA, the CDR3 is TGTGCCAGCAGCGAGACAGGGGGAAGGGGAAACACCATATATTTT.

The gene calls are TRBV4-2 and TRBJ2-2; no firm D call. This CDR3 has 14 amino acids. CDR1 is LGHNA, CDR2 YNFKEQ, per germline. V was cut by 4 bases and J by 1 base, with 7 bases left in between. CDR3 loop: CASSPSLNTGELFF. CDR3 nucleotides: TGTGCCAGCAGCCCTTCTTTGAACACCGGGGAGCTGTTTTTT.

The gene calls are TRBV11-2 and TRBJ2-3; TRBD2 might be the D (5 bases). Trimming cost V 1 base and J 5 bases, with 7 bases left between them. The germline V gene has CDR1 SGHAT and CDR2 FQNNGV. The CDR3 extends over 13 amino acids. CDR3 nucleotide sequence: TGTGCCAGCAGCTTAGTAGGGAGAGATACGCAGTATTTT. It is translated as CASSLVGRDTQYF.

V is TRBV5-1 and J is TRBJ2-3, with 16 bases identical to TRBD2. Germline V gene lookup returns CDR1 SGHRS and CDR2 YFSETQ. V shed 4 bases, J shed 6 bases, and the junction held 8 bases outside the gene matches. CDR3 length: 17 residues. CDR3 protein: CASSPGTSGGAVDTQYF. The DNA for the CDR3 is TGCGCCAGCAGCCCCGGGACTAGCGGGGGGGCAGTGGATACGCAGTATTTT.

This clone was detected only a few times. V usage is TRBV29-1 and J usage is TRBJ1-1; D not resolved. The V end lost 7 bases, the J end lost 0 bases, and 12 bases lay between the germline ends. There are 13 residues in the CDR3. Germline loops: CDR1 SQVTM, CDR2 ANQGSEA. Written as DNA, the CDR3 is TGCAGCGCCCTGACACAGATGAACACTGAAGCTTTCTTT. As protein: CSALTQMNTEAFF.

This clone occurred a few times. The chain combines TRBV27 with TRBJ1-4; TRBD1 agrees at 8 bases. Losses at the gene ends were 6 bases for V and 3 bases for J; bases not matched to a gene: 6. Germline CDR1 is MNHEY and CDR2 is SMNVEV (reference sequence). The CDR3 loop spans 15 amino acids. CDR3 nucleotide sequence: TGTGCCAGCAGCGACAGGGGATTTGCTAATGAAAAACTGTTTTTT. This translates into CASSDRGFANEKLFF.

The gene calls are TRBV4-3 and TRBJ1-2; D remains unclear. V was trimmed by 1 base and J by 7 bases, leaving 13 bases between them. CDR3 size: 14 residues. CDR1 and CDR2 (germline): LGHNA, YSLEER. The CDR3 loop is CASSQVLKRGGYTF. The CDR3, as DNA: TGCGCCAGCAGCCAAGTTCTTAAACGAGGTGGCTACACCTTC.

This clone was found once. The genes are TRBV7-3 and TRBJ1-4; tentative D call: TRBD1 (5 bases). Germline V gene data show CDR1 as SGHTA and CDR2 as FQGTGA. V gave up 4 bases and J gave up 7 bases, with 16 bases separating them. CDR3 size: 15 residues. The CDR3 coding sequence is TGTGCCAGCAGCTGGGTCGTCGGGAGGGGTGAAAAACTGTTTTTT. Protein sequence: CASSWVVGRGEKLFF.

This clone was observed a single time. The chain uses TRBV19 and TRBJ2-7; 9 nucleotides match TRBD1. Germline loops: CDR1 LNHDA, CDR2 SQIVND (reference sequence). The CDR3 length is 15 residues. V gave up 4 bases and J gave up 4 bases; unmatched junction bases: 8. CDR3 amino acids: CASSKPRTGAYEQYF. CDR3 DNA: TGTGCCAGTAGTAAGCCGAGGACAGGGGCTTACGAGCAGTACTTC.

J is TRBJ2-7 and V is TRBV4-2; D perhaps matches TRBD2 (6 bases). The CDR3 covers 14 residues. Germline CDR1 LGHNA, CDR2 YNFKEQ. Trimming left V 3 bases short and J 0 bases short, with 9 bases between. Here the CDR3 DNA reads TGTGCCAGCAGCCATCCGGGACTCTCCTACGAGCAGTACTTC. Protein product: CASSHPGLSYEQYF.

This clone was detected a few times. The chain joins TRBV5-1 to TRBJ2-7; 7 bases fit TRBD2. The CDR3 covers 16 residues. Germline V gene sequence: CDR1 SGHRS, CDR2 YFSETQ. J was trimmed by 3 bases and V by 4 bases; bases with no gene match: 13. The CDR3 DNA sequence: TGCGCCAGCAGCCCTGATCTGTATGGGGGGGTCTACGAGCAGTACTTC. Translated: CASSPDLYGGVYEQYF.

The chain is built from TRBV7-9 and TRBJ1-2; TRBD1 aligns across 7 bases. The germline gives CDR1 SEHNR, CDR2 FQNEAQ (reference sequence). With 3 bases clipped from V and 3 bases from J, the junction kept 7 bases outside the gene matches. The CDR3 totals 15 residues. CDR3 nucleotide sequence: TGTGCCAGCAGCTTCGACAGGGTTGGGTACTATGGCTACACCTTC. It is translated as CASSFDRVGYYGYTF.

V usage is TRBV4-3 and J usage is TRBJ2-1; D unclear. The germline V gene has CDR1 LGHNA and CDR2 YSLEER. The V gene lost 6 bases and the J gene lost 6 bases, with 12 bases spanning the gap. There are 13 residues in the CDR3. The CDR3 coding sequence is TGCGCCAGCAGTCCCTTCTCGGGCAATGAGCAGTTCTTC. Amino acid sequence: CASSPFSGNEQFF.

J is TRBJ1-2 and V is TRBV19; 7 nucleotides align to TRBD1. CDR1 and CDR2 (germline): LNHDA, SQIVND (reference sequence). The CDR3 runs to 17 residues. Unmatched junction bases numbered 11, after V lost 2 bases and J lost 2 bases. CDR3 nucleotides: TGTGCCAGTAGTATATTTGGCTGGGGACAGATAAACTATGGCTACACCTTC. Amino acid sequence: CASSIFGWGQINYGYTF. The whole variable domain, remainder taken from reference TRBV19 and TRBJ1-2, is DGGITQSPKYLFRKEGQNVTLSCEQNLNHDAMYWYRQDPGQGLRLIYYSQIVNDFQKGDIAEGYSVSREKKESFPLTVTSAQKNPTAFYLCASSIFGWGQINYGYTFGSGTRLTVV.

This clone was picked up a small number of times. V gene TRBV6-6 combines with J gene TRBJ2-5, with 8 bases that match TRBD1. CDR3 length: 16 residues. J lost 2 bases, V lost 6 bases, and 11 bases had no gene match. Germline-derived CDR1 and CDR2 are MNHNY and SVGAGI (reference sequence). The CDR3 spells CASSQTPDRGQETQYF. The CDR3 DNA reads TGTGCCAGCAGCCAAACTCCCGACAGGGGTCAAGAGACCCAGTACTTC.

The V and J genes are TRBV2 and TRBJ1-2; possibly TRBD1 for D (5 bases). The CDR3 is made up of 12 amino acids. Germline V gene sequence: CDR1 SNHLY, CDR2 FYNNEI. Trimming left V 8 bases short and J 4 bases short, with 11 bases between. The CDR3 protein is CASGWGGYGYTF. In DNA, the CDR3 is TGTGCCAGCGGATGGGGGGGCTATGGCTACACCTTC.

The chain is built from TRBV9 and TRBJ1-2, with a possible D match to TRBD1 (6 bases). This CDR3 has 14 residues. The germline V gene encodes CDR1 SGDLS and CDR2 YYNGEE. With 4 bases removed from V and 8 bases from J, the gap between germline ends came to 18 bases. CDR3 DNA: TGTGCCAGCAGCTCAAGACAGGATCTGTGGGGCTACACCTTC. Amino acid sequence: CASSSRQDLWGYTF.

The V and J genes are TRBV5-1 and TRBJ2-1, with 7 bases fitting TRBD2. CDR1 and CDR2 (germline): SGHRS, YFSETQ. The CDR3 runs to 14 residues. Germline trimming cut 2 bases from V and 8 bases from J; bases unmatched to any gene: 7. CDR3 in DNA: TGCGCCAGCAGCTTAGTGGGGGGGGTTGATGAGCAGTTCTTC. Residues: CASSLVGGVDEQFF.

The chain employs TRBV2 and TRBJ1-5; perhaps TRBD1 as D (5 bases). V shed 3 bases and J shed 5 bases, with 8 bases lying between them. Germline values: CDR1 SNHLY, CDR2 FYNNEI. The CDR3 consists of 13 residues. CDR3 DNA: TGTGCCAGCAGTGACGGCAGGGATCAGCCCCAGCATTTT. It translates to CASSDGRDQPQHF.

This chain connects TRBV6-4 to TRBJ1-1; 7 nucleotides agree with TRBD1. V trimming: 5 bases; J trimming: 3 bases; junction bases outside the gene matches: 6. Germline CDR1 is MRHNA and CDR2 is SNTAGT. This CDR3 is built from 14 residues. CDR3: CASSMTGWDTEAFF. DNA for the CDR3: TGTGCCAGCAGTATGACAGGGTGGGACACTGAAGCTTTCTTT.

This clone has only one observation. The V and J genes are TRBV29-1 and TRBJ1-1; 8 bases match TRBD1. The germline gives CDR1 SQVTM, CDR2 ANQGSEA. The CDR3 length is 14 residues. J was trimmed by 12 bases and V by 4 bases; bases with no gene match: 16. CDR3 nucleotides: TGCAGCGTTGTCCCGGGACAGGTGTATGGCCCCCCTTTCTTT. This sequence encodes CSVVPGQVYGPPFF.

The chain combines TRBV6-4 with TRBJ1-2; no clear D. With 8 bases removed from V and 1 base from J, the gap between germline ends came to 17 bases. Germline V gene lookup returns CDR1 MRHNA and CDR2 SNTAGT. The CDR3 has 15 residues. The chain's CDR3 is CASRTAPGNNYGYTF. The CDR3 bases are TGTGCCAGCCGGACCGCCCCGGGAAATAACTATGGCTACACCTTC.